These T cell receptor beta chains were read from a single sample in a study of shared clonotypes between healthy human individuals. Here immunoSEQ multiplex PCR was the method, and the copy in TCRdb shows in-frame clones only, minus some. The top ten hold 0.3% to 0.4% of the sample, which has under 2.5 million clones, roughly 90% seen once. Sequencing was performed on naive CD4+ T cells from PBMCs. The source of these receptors is a man aged 18-30 years in good health. Some clones in this sample may be carry-over from other donors' samples. The CDR3 runs from the conserved cysteine through the conserved F or W. A D gene is named only where the DNA matches it firmly. Not all rows give a size; the values are once, few, many and, for expanded clones, a class.

cdr3_length j_call v_call d_call clone_size cdr3_nt cdr3_aa
14 TRBJ2-5 TRBV28 . . TGTGCCAGCAGACCTAGGAGGGCCGGAGAGACCCAGTACTTC CASRPRRAGETQYF
15 TRBJ2-1 TRBV9 TRBD2 . TGTGCCAGCAGCGCGGGACTAGCGGACTACAATGAGCAGTTCTTC CASSAGLADYNEQFF
17 TRBJ1-3 TRBV5-4 . . TGTGCCAGCAGCTTGGGAGGGGGACCCAGCTCTGGAAACACCATATATTTT CASSLGGGPSSGNTIYF
16 TRBJ2-5 TRBV7-2 . . TGTGCCAGCAGCTCAGGTGGAAATACAGGGATAGAGACCCAGTACTTC CASSSGGNTGIETQYF
14 TRBJ1-4 TRBV6-1 . . TGTGCCAGCAGTGAAGGGTCAACTAATGAAAAACTGTTTTTT CASSEGSTNEKLFF
19 TRBJ1-3 TRBV18 TRBD1 . TGTGCCAGCTCAAAGTACCGGGACAGCAAGGCTCTCTCTGGAAACACCATATATTTT CASSKYRDSKALSGNTIYF
15 TRBJ1-4 TRBV9 . . TGTGCCAGCAGCTTAAGGGGGTCCGGTCGGGAAAAACTGTTTTTT CASSLRGSGREKLFF
14 TRBJ2-1 TRBV2 . . TGTGCCAGCAGACCCCCAGGGATTTACAATGAGCAGTTCTTC CASRPPGIYNEQFF
18 TRBJ1-1 TRBV5-1 . . TGCGCCAGCAGCTTGGAGGGACCGAGGGGGAGGTTGAACACTGAAGCTTTCTTT CASSLEGPRGRLNTEAFF
14 TRBJ2-7 TRBV11-2 . . TGTGCCAGCAGTCTCTTGGCCCCTGGGTACGAGCAGTACTTC CASSLLAPGYEQYF
15 TRBJ2-2 TRBV7-3 . . TGTGCCAGCAGCTTATACAGGGTGGACACCGGGGAGCTGTTTTTT CASSLYRVDTGELFF
14 TRBJ2-7 TRBV5-1 . . TGCGCCAGCAGCTTGGCCGGGTTGATCTACGAGCAGTACTTC CASSLAGLIYEQYF
13 TRBJ1-6 TRBV30 . . TGTGCCTGGAGTGACAGCGGGGGGTCACCCCTCCACTTT CAWSDSGGSPLHF
16 TRBJ2-2 TRBV18 . . TGTGCCAGCTCACCCATCCGGCCAGGGGGGACCGGGGAGCTGTTTTTT CASSPIRPGGTGELFF
13 TRBJ2-2 TRBV5-1 . . TGCGCCAGCAGCTTGGTGGAGGGAGGGGAGCTGTTTTTT CASSLVEGGELFF
12 TRBJ2-1 TRBV5-1 . . TGCGCCAGCAGCTTGACAGGGAATGAGCAGTTCTTC CASSLTGNEQFF
17 TRBJ2-7 TRBV7-6 TRBD2 . TGTGCCAGCAGCTTAGGGCGTGCGGGAGTTGACTCCTACGAGCAGTACTTC CASSLGRAGVDSYEQYF
14 TRBJ1-1 TRBV5-1 . . TGCGCCAGCAGCCGGGGAGGGGCCGACACTGAAGCTTTCTTT CASSRGGADTEAFF
13 TRBJ1-2 TRBV7-2 . . TGTGCCAGCAGCTTAGATCGGGCCGGGAGCTACACCTTC CASSLDRAGSYTF
14 TRBJ1-2 TRBV14 TRBD1 . TGTGCCAGCAGCCCGGACAGGGGTAACTATGGCTACACCTTC CASSPDRGNYGYTF
18 TRBJ2-3 TRBV28 TRBD2 once TGTGCCAGCAAGGGAGGGGAGTGGCGGGAGATCGGCACAGATACGCAGTATTTT CASKGGEWREIGTDTQYF
15 TRBJ1-3 TRBV30 . . TGTGCCTGGAGTGTAAGGGCAAGCTCTGGAAACACCATATATTTT CAWSVRASSGNTIYF
16 TRBJ2-7 TRBV4-3 . once TGCGCCAGCAGCCAAGATATCACAGGGAGCTCCTACGAGCAGTACTTC CASSQDITGSSYEQYF
17 TRBJ2-7 TRBV7-7 TRBD1 . TGTGCCAGCAGCTTATATGTAGTCGGACAGGGGGCCCTGGAGCAGTACTTC CASSLYVVGQGALEQYF
15 TRBJ2-3 TRBV27 . . TGTGCCAGCAGTTTGCAGGGGCGACGCACAGATACGCAGTATTTT CASSLQGRRTDTQYF
13 TRBJ1-2 TRBV5-1 . . TGCGCCAGCAGCTTCGACAGTAGCTATGGCTACACCTTC CASSFDSSYGYTF
13 TRBJ1-5 TRBV2 TRBD1 once TGTGCCAGCACGAGACAGGGGGACCAGCCCCAGCATTTT CASTRQGDQPQHF
12 TRBJ1-5 TRBV28 TRBD1 . TGTGCCAGCGGGACAGGTAATCAGCCCCAGCATTTT CASGTGNQPQHF
12 TRBJ2-3 TRBV30 . once TGTGCCTGGAGTGTTCTGGGGGTAACGCAGTATTTT CAWSVLGVTQYF
15 TRBJ2-3 TRBV27 TRBD1 . TGTGCCACCAGGGGGAACAGGGGGCTTACAGATACGCAGTATTTT CATRGNRGLTDTQYF
14 TRBJ2-2 TRBV4-1 . . TGCGCCAGCAGCCAAGATTGGGGCACCGGGGAGCTGTTTTTT CASSQDWGTGELFF
14 TRBJ2-7 TRBV18 TRBD1 . TGTGCCAGCTCACCCGGGACAGGGGGCCTGGAGCAGTACTTC CASSPGTGGLEQYF
16 TRBJ1-2 TRBV5-4 TRBD1 . TGTGCCAGCAGCTCTCCGAACAGGGGAGTAGGTGATGGCTACACCTTC CASSSPNRGVGDGYTF
15 TRBJ1-1 TRBV18 TRBD1 . TGTGCCAGCACACCACAGGGGGCATTCGACACTGAAGCTTTCTTT CASTPQGAFDTEAFF
13 TRBJ1-5 TRBV14 . few TGTGCCAGCAGCAAAGAGGGGTACCAGCCCCAGCATTTT CASSKEGYQPQHF
16 TRBJ2-1 TRBV11-2 TRBD2 . TGTGCCAGCAGCCCTGGGGGGACTAGCTCCTACAATGAGCAGTTCTTC CASSPGGTSSYNEQFF
13 TRBJ2-1 TRBV12-5 . . TGTGCTAGTGGTTTGGAAGGTGGAACAGGGCAGTTCTTC CASGLEGGTGQFF
17 TRBJ2-3 TRBV9 . . TGTGCCAGCAGCTCGCGGTTGTGGGAGAAACGCACAGATACGCAGTATTTT CASSSRLWEKRTDTQYF
16 TRBJ2-3 TRBV28 TRBD1 . TGTGCCAGCAGTTTATTGGGACAGGGGGGCACAGATACGCAGTATTTT CASSLLGQGGTDTQYF
16 TRBJ2-7 TRBV6-5 TRBD2 . TGTGCCAGCAGTTACTCGAGCGGGAGGCTTCCCTACGAGCAGTACTTC CASSYSSGRLPYEQYF
12 TRBJ2-5 TRBV7-9 TRBD1 . TGTGCCAGCAGCTTAGTCCGACAGGGGCAGTACTTC CASSLVRQGQYF
15 TRBJ2-7 TRBV10-3 TRBD2 . TGTGCCATCAGTGAATCCGGCGGGAGGCAAGGCGAGCAGTACTTC CAISESGGRQGEQYF